The 24 T cell receptor beta chains below were found in one sample sequenced in a study of control samples from healthy donors and cancer patients (dated by TCRdb to the early 2020s). Library preparation used the immunoSEQ multiplex PCR assay. What TCRdb holds here is the immuneACCESS table cut down to in-frame rearrangements. Part of the clones is not present; checked against another copy, under half of the missing clones reflect an unresolved V gene, and the others are unexplained. The sample table contains about 410,000 clones; only one count was recorded for 90% of them. 5.5% to 7.5% of the sample rests with the top ten. The sample taken for sequencing was PBMCs. The origin of the receptors is a man aged 40-49 years with head and neck cancer.

V gene TRBV5-6 combines with J gene TRBJ1-5; 7 nucleotides line up with TRBD1. The V gene's germline CDR1 is SGHDT and CDR2 YYEEEE. V dropped 0 bases and J dropped 6; count of bases not matched to a gene: 9. This CDR3 contains 16 residues. For the CDR3, the DNA is TGTGCCAGCAGCTTGGTGGGAGGGGGCGAAGGTCAGCCCCAGCATTTT. It is translated as CASSLVGGGEGQPQHF.

The genes are TRBV19 and TRBJ2-3, with D uncertain. The CDR3 is 13 amino acids. Germline assignment: CDR1 LNHDA and CDR2 SQIVND (reference sequence). V lost 5 bases, J lost 3 bases, and 9 bases lay in between. The DNA for the CDR3 is TGTGCCAGTAGTGACGTGGCAACAGATACGCAGTATTTT. It translates to CASSDVATDTQYF.

The genes are TRBV5-5 and TRBJ1-5; the match to TRBD1 covers 10 bases. Unmatched junction bases numbered 7, after V lost 0 bases and J lost 7 bases. Germline CDR1 SGHKS, CDR2 YYEKEE (reference sequence). This CDR3 region has 16 residues. CDR3 region: CASSLAGTGVNQPQHF. Here the CDR3 DNA reads TGTGCCAGCAGCTTGGCCGGGACAGGGGTCAACCAGCCCCAGCATTTT.

The chain recombines TRBV7-3 with TRBJ2-3, with a weak D call TRBD1 (5 bases). Deletions cut 6 bases from V and 1 base from J, with 8 bases between. The CDR3 spans 13 residues. Germline-derived CDR1 and CDR2 are SGHTA and FQGTGA. The DNA of the CDR3 is TGTGCCAGCAGGGGGCAGGGCACAGATACGCAGTATTTT. It codes for CASRGQGTDTQYF.

V is TRBV10-3 and J is TRBJ1-2, with 9 bases identical to TRBD1. The CDR3 totals 17 residues. V trimming: 2 bases; J trimming: 7 bases; junction bases outside the gene matches: 14. Germline lookup yields CDR1 ENHRY and CDR2 SYGVKD. The CDR3 spells CAISEGTGTLSEGGYTF. For the CDR3, the DNA is TGTGCCATCAGTGAGGGGACAGGGACTCTTAGTGAAGGTGGCTACACCTTC.

There are a few counts of this clone. The chain carries TRBV7-2 and TRBJ2-7; TRBD2 might be the D (5 bases). The V gene lost 3 bases and the J gene lost 3 bases, with 12 bases spanning the gap. CDR1 is SGHTA and CDR2 is FQGNSA in the germline V gene. The CDR3 totals 14 residues. The DNA for the CDR3 is TGTGCCAGCAGCTTGGTACCCGAGGGCTACGAGCAGTACTTC. Translation gives CASSLVPEGYEQYF.

In its sample, this clone was seen a few times. The V and J genes are TRBV4-1 and TRBJ2-7; 8 nucleotides align to TRBD1. From germline, CDR1 is MGHRA and CDR2 YSYEKL. The CDR3 extends over 14 amino acids. V lost 4 bases, J lost 1 base, and 3 bases stayed unmatched. The CDR3 protein is CASSLGQESYEQYF. CDR3 DNA sequence: TGCGCCAGCAGCCTGGGACAGGAATCCTACGAGCAGTACTTC.

J is TRBJ1-2 and V is TRBV9; 7 bases map to TRBD1. The germline V gene encodes CDR1 SGDLS and CDR2 YYNGEE. J gave up 8 bases and V 4 bases, and 5 bases lay outside the gene matches. The CDR3 is 12 residues long. CDR3 DNA: TGTGCCAGCAGCCTTACAGGGGAAGGCTACACCTTC. Amino acids: CASSLTGEGYTF.

The gene calls are TRBV19 and TRBJ2-1; D gene unclear. V lost 7 bases and J 2 bases, leaving 21 bases between the germline ends. The CDR3 runs 17 residues. The germline gives CDR1 LNHDA, CDR2 SQIVND (reference sequence). The CDR3 coding sequence is TGTGCCAGTATCGGAAGAGGTGAAGGTGGCCCCTACAATGAGCAGTTCTTC. Its translation: CASIGRGEGGPYNEQFF.

This sequence joins TRBV28 and TRBJ2-1; D is perhaps TRBD1 or TRBD2 (5 bases each). Trimming pared 8 bases from V and 4 bases from J, leaving 18 bases between. CDR1 is MDHEN, CDR2 SYDVKM, per germline. The CDR3 sequence is 15 residues long. Written as DNA, the CDR3 is TGTGCCAGCGGAACCGGGACGTCCCATTACAATGAGCAGTTCTTC. Protein sequence: CASGTGTSHYNEQFF.

The chain is built from TRBV12-3 or TRBV12-4 and TRBJ2-2; tentatively, D is TRBD1 or TRBD2 (5 bases each). V lost 7 bases, J lost 4 bases, and 10 bases lay in between. The CDR3 has 13 residues. CDR3 sequence reads: CASTVRGTGELFF. The CDR3 bases are TGTGCCAGCACAGTGAGGGGCACCGGGGAGCTGTTTTTT.

This clone was recorded a few times. The chain links TRBV10-3 to TRBJ1-2; D remains unclear. Germline V lookup: CDR1 ENHRY, CDR2 SYGVKD. This CDR3 contains 12 residues. DNA of the CDR3: TGTGCTACCCAAACGGCGGGATCCGGCTACACCTTC. Translating it yields CATQTAGSGYTF.

The chain joins TRBV6-5 to TRBJ2-7; no definite D call. Germline lookup yields CDR1 MNHEY and CDR2 SVGAGI. V shed 7 bases and J shed 2 bases, with 15 bases lying between them. CDR3 length equals 14 residues. The CDR3 spells CASTKTQRPYEQYF. The DNA of the CDR3 is TGTGCCAGCACCAAGACCCAACGCCCCTACGAGCAGTACTTC.

This chain joins TRBV6-6 and TRBJ2-1, with 9 bases identical to TRBD1. The V segment lost 10 bases and the J segment 4 bases; nucleotides outside the gene matches: 8. The CDR3 extends over 14 amino acids. Germline CDR1 reads MNHNY; CDR2 reads SVGAGI (reference sequence). CDR3 amino acids: CATVDRGKYNEQFF. The CDR3 coding sequence is TGTGCCACCGTGGACAGGGGAAAGTACAATGAGCAGTTCTTC.

This clone has a single count. This chain uses TRBV20-1 with TRBJ1-4; unclear D gene. Germline V gene sequence: CDR1 DFQATT, CDR2 SNEGSKA (reference sequence). The CDR3 runs 11 residues. V lost 2 bases and J 9 bases, leaving 7 bases between the germline ends. CDR3 protein: CSARYSQKLFF. The CDR3 DNA reads TGCAGTGCTAGATACAGTCAAAAACTGTTTTTT.

The chain carries TRBV28 and TRBJ2-5; 7 bases fit TRBD1. The ends lost 3 bases at V and 4 bases at J; junction bases unmatched: 5. Germline loops: CDR1 MDHEN, CDR2 SYDVKM. The CDR3 spans 14 residues. The CDR3 DNA follows: TGTGCCAGCAGTTTTAGACAGGGCTTAGAGACCCAGTACTTC. Protein sequence: CASSFRQGLETQYF. Looking up the rest from reference TRBV28 and TRBJ2-5 gives the full variable domain: DVKVTQSSRYLVKRTGEKVFLECVQDMDHENMFWYRQDPGLGLRLIYFSYDVKMKEKGDIPEGYSVSREKKERFSLILESASTNQTSMYLCASSFRQGLETQYFGPGTRLLVL.

The chain combines TRBV6-5 with TRBJ1-1; D ambiguous. This CDR3 has 14 amino acids. The germline V and J ends were trimmed by 6 bases and 1 base, with 12 bases remaining between them. Germline CDR1 reads MNHEY; CDR2 reads SVGAGI. CDR3 amino acids: CASSLRHQNTEAFF. The CDR3 DNA is TGTGCCAGCAGCCTCCGTCACCAGAACACTGAAGCTTTCTTT.

The count of this clone is one. This chain joins TRBV30 and TRBJ2-2, with TRBD2 matching 8 bases. V shed 2 bases and J 4 bases; nucleotides not matched to a gene: 6. CDR3 length: 15 amino acids. The germline V gene encodes CDR1 GTSNPN and CDR2 SVGIG (reference sequence). The CDR3 nucleotides read TGTGCCTGGAGTCTAAACAGCGGGAGCACCGGGGAGCTGTTTTTT. Its protein product is CAWSLNSGSTGELFF.

In its sample, this clone was seen once. The V call is TRBV11-3, the J call TRBJ2-1, with a weak D call TRBD1 (7 bases). Germline V gene data show CDR1 as SGHNT and CDR2 as YENEEA. Trimming removed 5 bases from V and 2 bases from J, with 16 bases in between. The CDR3 length is 16 residues. Here the CDR3 reads CASSPEGTDTYNEQFF. Written as DNA, the CDR3 is TGTGCCAGCAGCCCGGAGGGGACAGACACCTACAATGAGCAGTTCTTC.

The chain links TRBV3-1 (or the pseudogene TRBV3-2) to TRBJ2-5, with D unresolved. V lost 4 bases and J lost 13, with 16 bases in between. Germline V gene data show CDR1 as LGHDT and CDR2 as YNNKEL (reference sequence). The CDR3 runs to 12 residues. The CDR3 region is CASSLPGRLLYF. The CDR3 bases are TGTGCCAGCAGCCTACCAGGACGACTTCTGTACTTC.

With respect to this clone: Other DNA sequences in this specimen translate into the identical CDR3. This chain links TRBV27 with TRBJ1-1; 9 nucleotides match TRBD1. CDR3 length equals 15 residues. The germline gives CDR1 MNHEY, CDR2 SMNVEV (reference sequence). V trimming: 4 bases; J trimming: 3 bases; junction bases outside the gene matches: 6. The CDR3 DNA sequence: TGTGCCAGCAGTTCACCGGGACAGGGTTACACTGAAGCTTTCTTT. Translated: CASSSPGQGYTEAFF.

The chain recombines TRBV13 with TRBJ1-2; D uncertain. Germline V gene sequence: CDR1 PRHDT, CDR2 FYEKMQ (reference sequence). V was trimmed by 0 bases and J by 7 bases, leaving 15 bases between them. This CDR3 contains 15 residues. DNA for the CDR3: TGTGCCAGCAGCTTAGGGCCGTCCGGCGCGGCTGGCTACACCTTC. This sequence encodes CASSLGPSGAAGYTF.

This clone was recorded once. J is TRBJ1-6 and V is TRBV28; the D is unclear. CDR1 and CDR2 from the germline V gene are MDHEN and SYDVKM. Trimming cost V 1 base and J 7 bases, with 11 bases left between them. The CDR3 loop spans 15 amino acids. The chain's CDR3 is CASSLFPDLNSPLHF. The CDR3, as DNA: TGTGCCAGCAGTTTATTCCCGGACCTCAATTCACCCCTCCACTTT.

This sequence joins TRBV5-4 and TRBJ1-2, with D maybe TRBD1 (5 bases). Germline V gene data show CDR1 as SGHNT and CDR2 as YYREEE (reference sequence). Trimming took off 6 bases at V and 4 bases at J, with 19 bases between the two ends. The CDR3 spans 15 residues. In nucleotides, the CDR3 is TGTGCCAGCACAGCTTCACAGGAGAGATTCTATGGCTACACCTTC. Amino acids: CASTASQERFYGYTF.